The 15 T cell receptor beta chains below all came from one sample that was sequenced in a study of blood T cell repertoires in COVID-19. This table comes from immunoSEQ multiplex PCR, and its TCRdb copy is limited to in-frame clones, with some not included. The sample contains about 140,000 clones, roughly four fifths of which appear only once. Sequenced: peripheral blood. These receptors were obtained from a woman aged 55-70 years with acute or convalescent COVID-19.

The chain carries TRBV9 and TRBJ1-1, with 12 nucleotides matching TRBD1. This CDR3 is built from 18 residues. Losses at the gene ends were 0 bases for V and 5 bases for J; bases not matched to a gene: 11. Germline V gene data show CDR1 as SGDLS and CDR2 as YYNGEE. The CDR3, as DNA: TGTGCCAGCAGCGTAGCTTCCGGGACAGGGGGCGAGAGGACTGAAGCTTTCTTT. Protein product: CASSVASGTGGERTEAFF.

This sequence joins TRBV14 and TRBJ2-7; D perhaps matches TRBD1 (6 bases). From germline, CDR1 is SGHDN and CDR2 FVKESK. This CDR3 contains 14 residues. Trimming took off 2 bases at V and 8 bases at J, with 16 bases between the two ends. The CDR3 DNA is TGTGCCAGCAGCCAACGGGGACCCCAGGGGAAGCAGTACTTC. This codes for CASSQRGPQGKQYF.

The chain carries TRBV7-6 and TRBJ2-2; TRBD1 matches at 9 bases. Trimming removed 5 bases from V and 3 bases from J; junction bases left unmatched: 4. Germline V gene lookup returns CDR1 SGHVS and CDR2 FNYEAQ. The CDR3 totals 15 residues. The CDR3 loop is CASSQDRGYTGELFF. The CDR3 DNA reads as TGTGCCAGCAGCCAAGACAGGGGGTACACCGGGGAGCTGTTTTTT.

CDR3 bases: TGCGCCAGCACCCTGGGTAGGGGAGGAGCCGGGGAGCTGTTTTTT. It specifies CASTLGRGGAGELFF. The chain links TRBV5-1 to TRBJ2-2; possibly TRBD2 for D (6 bases). Germline CDR1 SGHRS, CDR2 YFSETQ. The CDR3 consists of 15 residues. Trimming shortened V by 6 bases and J by 6 bases, and 18 bases separated the two germline ends.

This clone was seen once. The chain recombines TRBV3-1 (or the pseudogene TRBV3-2) with TRBJ1-2; 8 positions match TRBD1. From germline, CDR1 is LGHDT and CDR2 YNNKEL (reference sequence). This CDR3 is built from 13 residues. Losses at the gene ends were 5 bases for V and 7 bases for J; bases not matched to a gene: 6. The CDR3 nucleotides are TGTGCCAGCAGCTCACAGGGGGGCTTTGGCTACACCTTC. Its translation is CASSSQGGFGYTF.

A note on this clone: One end of the junction does not line up with germline, which may come from a read error. The chain links TRBV3-1 (or the pseudogene TRBV3-2) to TRBJ1-2, with 9 bases fitting TRBD1. From germline, CDR1 is LGHDT and CDR2 YNNKEL (reference sequence). The CDR3 sequence is 19 residues long. The CDR3 protein is CASSQDRYAGTGSFPECLF. DNA for the CDR3: TGTGCCAGCAGCCAGGATCGATACGCCGGGACAGGGAGTTTTCCCGAGTGCCTCTTC.

J is TRBJ1-4 and V is TRBV5-1; D is possibly TRBD1 (5 bases). This CDR3 is built from 15 residues. Looked up from germline, CDR1 is SGHRS and CDR2 is YFSETQ. Trimming took 3 bases from V and 2 from J, leaving 11 bases between them. The CDR3 is CASSSQGSTNEKLFF. Here the CDR3 DNA reads TGCGCCAGCAGCTCGCAGGGTTCTACTAATGAAAAACTGTTTTTT.

This rearrangement joins TRBV19 to TRBJ1-1; tentatively, D is TRBD1 (6 bases). This CDR3 comprises 14 residues. Per germline, CDR1 LNHDA and CDR2 SQIVND (reference sequence). Trimming shortened V by 7 bases and J by 11 bases, and 23 bases separated the two germline ends. The CDR3 bases are TGTGCCAGTATTCCCCGGACAGCCTCCTTCGAGGCTTTCTTT. This translates into CASIPRTASFEAFF.

The V call is TRBV7-2, the J call TRBJ1-6; 8 nucleotides line up with TRBD1. Trimming removed 5 bases from V and 10 bases from J; junction bases left unmatched: 13. The CDR3 is 16 amino acids. The V gene's germline CDR1 is SGHTA and CDR2 FQGNSA. The CDR3 region has the DNA TGTGCCAGCAGCCACTTAGGGACAGGAAGTTACTCACCCCTCCACTTT. Translated, it gives CASSHLGTGSYSPLHF.

The chain couples TRBV11-2 to TRBJ2-5; no clear D. The germline gives CDR1 SGHAT, CDR2 FQNNGV. This CDR3 is 12 amino acids long. The V end was cut by 1 base, the J end by 5 bases, with 5 bases between. This CDR3 reads CASSLVRETQYF. For the CDR3, the DNA is TGTGCCAGCAGCTTAGTCAGGGAGACCCAGTACTTC.

This clone was recorded only once. The V and J genes are TRBV19 and TRBJ2-7; TRBD1 might be the D (5 bases). Per the germline V gene, CDR1 is LNHDA and CDR2 is SQIVND (reference sequence). This CDR3 has 14 residues. V lost 0 bases to trimming and J lost 7 bases, with 13 bases between them. This CDR3 reads CASSIDGNKGEQYF. The CDR3 coding sequence is TGTGCCAGTAGTATAGATGGTAATAAGGGGGAGCAGTACTTC.

This chain joins TRBV2 and TRBJ2-2; no firm D call. V lost 2 bases to trimming and J lost 6 bases, with 16 bases between them. There are 16 residues in the CDR3. Germline V gene lookup returns CDR1 SNHLY and CDR2 FYNNEI. Here the CDR3 reads CASSENSPTLAGELFF. In DNA, the CDR3 is TGTGCCAGCAGTGAAAATTCACCTACTCTCGCCGGGGAGCTGTTTTTT.

V and J are TRBV7-2 and TRBJ2-5, with TRBD1 matching over 7 bases. This CDR3 has 16 amino acids. Germline values: CDR1 SGHTA, CDR2 FQGNSA. The ends lost 10 bases at V and 1 base at J; junction bases unmatched: 15. CDR3 protein: CATQTGSSAPQETQYF. The DNA of the CDR3 is TGTGCCACTCAGACAGGGTCCAGCGCGCCCCAAGAGACCCAGTACTTC.

The chain joins TRBV5-4 to TRBJ2-1; TRBD2 is a possible D gene (6 bases). The CDR3 runs to 12 residues. The V gene's germline CDR1 is SGHNT and CDR2 YYREEE (reference sequence). The germline V and J ends were trimmed by 4 bases and 8 bases, with 10 bases remaining between them. The CDR3 DNA reads TGTGCCAGCAGCCTCGGGAGCTATGAGCAGTTCTTC. Protein product: CASSLGSYEQFF.

The J gene is TRBJ2-7, the V gene TRBV9; 7 nucleotides agree with TRBD1. In germline, CDR1 is SGDLS, CDR2 YYNGEE. V shed 4 bases, J shed 1 base, and the junction held 8 bases outside the gene matches. The CDR3 extends over 15 amino acids. The CDR3 nucleotides read TGTGCCAGCAGCCTCGACAGGGACACATCCTACGAGCAGTACTTC. It yields the protein CASSLDRDTSYEQYF.